This record looks at one T cell receptor beta chain sequence and its context. These data are taken from a study of blood T cell repertoires in COVID-19. TCRdb's table, derived via immunoSEQ multiplex PCR, lists solely in-frame clones and lacks some. The repertoire holds around 300,000 clones, roughly nine tenths seen once, with less than 2.5% in the top ten. The germline gives CDR1 KGHSH, CDR2 LQKENI. The V gene end was trimmed by 4 bases and the J gene end by 4 bases; junction bases not matched to a gene: 8. The CDR3 is 16 residues long. The gene calls are TRBV18 and TRBJ1-5; 9 nucleotides agree with TRBD1. The source is a woman between 18 and 29 years old who had recovered from COVID-19. Sequenced input: PBMCs or T cells enriched from blood (not recorded which). This CDR3 is CASSRPGTGRNQPQHF. CDR3 DNA sequence: TGTGCCAGCTCACGACCCGGGACAGGGAGGAATCAGCCCCAGCATTTT. Looking up the rest from reference TRBV18 and TRBJ1-5 gives the full variable domain: NAGVMQNPRHLVRRRGQEARLRCSPMKGHSHVYWYRQLPEEGLKFMVYLQKENIIDESGMPKERFSAEFPKEGPSILRIQQVVRGDSAAYFCASSRPGTGRNQPQHFGDGTRLSIL.